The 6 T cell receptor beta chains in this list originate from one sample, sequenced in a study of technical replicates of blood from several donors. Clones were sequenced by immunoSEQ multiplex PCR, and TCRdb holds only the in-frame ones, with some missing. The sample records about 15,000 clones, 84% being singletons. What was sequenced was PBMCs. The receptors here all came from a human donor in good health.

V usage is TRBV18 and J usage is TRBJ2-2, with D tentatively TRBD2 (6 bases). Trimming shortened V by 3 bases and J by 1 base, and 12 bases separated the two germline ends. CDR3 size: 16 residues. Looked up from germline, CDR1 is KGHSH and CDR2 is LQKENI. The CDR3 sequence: CASSPQRRGNTGELFF. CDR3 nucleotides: TGTGCCAGCTCACCTCAAAGGCGGGGGAACACCGGGGAGCTGTTTTTT.

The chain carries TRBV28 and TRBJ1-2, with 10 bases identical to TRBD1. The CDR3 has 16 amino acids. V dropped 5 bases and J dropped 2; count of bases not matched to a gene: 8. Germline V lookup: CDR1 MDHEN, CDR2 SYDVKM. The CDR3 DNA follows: TGTGCCAGCAGTGGACAGGGGGTGGTTTCGAACTATGGCTACACCTTC. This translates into CASSGQGVVSNYGYTF.

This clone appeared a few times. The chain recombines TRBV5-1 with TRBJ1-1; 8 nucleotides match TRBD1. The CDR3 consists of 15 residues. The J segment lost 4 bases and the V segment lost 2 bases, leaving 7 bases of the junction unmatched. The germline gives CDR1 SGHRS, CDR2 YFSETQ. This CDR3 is CASSLDRGGGTEAFF. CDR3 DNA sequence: TGCGCCAGCAGCTTAGACAGGGGCGGGGGCACTGAAGCTTTCTTT. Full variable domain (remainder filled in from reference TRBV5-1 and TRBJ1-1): KAGVTQTPRYLIKTRGQQVTLSCSPISGHRSVSWYQQTPGQGLQFLFEYFSETQRNKGNFPGRFSGRQFSNSRSEMNVSTLELGDSALYLCASSLDRGGGTEAFFGQGTRLTVV.

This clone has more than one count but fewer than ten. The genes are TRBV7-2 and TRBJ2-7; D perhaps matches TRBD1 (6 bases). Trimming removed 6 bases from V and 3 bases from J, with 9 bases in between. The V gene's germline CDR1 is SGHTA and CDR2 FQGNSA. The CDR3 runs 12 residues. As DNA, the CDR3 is TGTGCCAGCAGACGACAGGACTACGAGCAGTACTTC. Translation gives CASRRQDYEQYF.

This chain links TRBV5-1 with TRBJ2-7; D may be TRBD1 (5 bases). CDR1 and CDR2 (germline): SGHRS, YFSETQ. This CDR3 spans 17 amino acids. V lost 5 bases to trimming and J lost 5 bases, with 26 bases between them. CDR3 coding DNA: TGCGCCAGCAGTCCCCGCCCGACAGTAAGGAATTGGGACGAGCAGTACTTC. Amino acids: CASSPRPTVRNWDEQYF.

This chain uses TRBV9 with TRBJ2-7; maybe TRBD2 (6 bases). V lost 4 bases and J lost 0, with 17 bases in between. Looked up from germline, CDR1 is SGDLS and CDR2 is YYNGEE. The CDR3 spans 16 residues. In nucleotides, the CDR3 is TGTGCCAGCAGCCCATTTGTGGGGGACTTCTCCTACGAGCAGTACTTC. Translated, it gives CASSPFVGDFSYEQYF.